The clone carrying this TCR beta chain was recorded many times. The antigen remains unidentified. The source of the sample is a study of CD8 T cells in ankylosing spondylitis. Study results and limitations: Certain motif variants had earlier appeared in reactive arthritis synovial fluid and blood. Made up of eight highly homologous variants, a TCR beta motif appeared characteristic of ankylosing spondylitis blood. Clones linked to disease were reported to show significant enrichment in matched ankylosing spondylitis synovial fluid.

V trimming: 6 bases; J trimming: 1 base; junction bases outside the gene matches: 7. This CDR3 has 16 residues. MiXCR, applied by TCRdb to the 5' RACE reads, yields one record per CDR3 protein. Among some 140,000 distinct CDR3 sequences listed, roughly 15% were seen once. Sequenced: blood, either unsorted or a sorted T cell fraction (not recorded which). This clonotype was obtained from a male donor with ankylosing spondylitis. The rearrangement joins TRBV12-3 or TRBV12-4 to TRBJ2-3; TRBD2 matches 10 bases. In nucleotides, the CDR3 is TGTGCCAGCAGCCCTAAGGGGACTAGCGGCACAGATACGCAGTATTTT. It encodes CASSPKGTSGTDTQYF.